The sequence of this T cell receptor beta chain was determined in a study of shared clonotypes between healthy human individuals. V shed 0 bases and J shed 12 bases, with 12 bases lying between them. CDR3 length equals 12 residues. Looked up from germline, CDR1 is LGHNA and CDR2 is YNFKEQ. Clones were sequenced by immunoSEQ multiplex PCR, and TCRdb holds only the in-frame ones, with some missing. The data hold about 2.5 million clones, with 80% to 95% observed a single time. The sequence was collected from a man in his late teens or twenties in good health. Some clones in this sample may be carry-over from other donors' samples. The sample consisted of naive CD4+ T cells from PBMCs. The subset is: CD45RA+ positively selected. The rearrangement links TRBV4-2 to TRBJ2-7; D may correspond to TRBD1 or TRBD2 (5 bases each). The CDR3 here is CASSQERGLRYF. DNA for the CDR3: TGTGCCAGCAGCCAAGAGAGGGGCCTCAGGTACTTC.